A single sample gave rise to the 15 T cell receptor beta chains below, sequenced in a study of blood T cell repertoires in COVID-19. Repertoires were generated with immunoSEQ multiplex PCR, while TCRdb's copy carries only in-frame clones and drops some. Of 180,000 or so clones detected, about 81% appear once; the ten largest clones hold approximately 12%. The material sequenced was peripheral blood. Every receptor here comes from a woman of 80 years or more with COVID-19, enrolled during active disease.

This clone was observed a few times. J is TRBJ2-3 and V is TRBV5-4, with D tentatively TRBD2 (6 bases). The V and J ends lost 4 bases and 4 bases respectively, with 10 bases between them. The CDR3 loop spans 13 amino acids. Germline CDR1 SGHNT, CDR2 YYREEE (reference sequence). CDR3 region: CASSRDLSDTQYF. CDR3 nucleotide sequence: TGTGCCAGCAGCCGGGACTTATCAGATACGCAGTATTTT.

The gene calls are TRBV5-1 and TRBJ2-1, with 11 bases aligning to TRBD2. The CDR3 runs to 15 residues. The J segment lost 6 bases and the V segment lost 4 bases, leaving 6 bases of the junction unmatched. Germline-derived CDR1 and CDR2 are SGHRS and YFSETQ. In nucleotides, the CDR3 is TGCGCCAGCAGCCTAGGGACTAGCGGATTCAATGAGCAGTTCTTC. Protein sequence: CASSLGTSGFNEQFF.

The V call is TRBV5-1, the J call TRBJ2-7; 8 bases line up with TRBD1. V dropped 2 bases and J dropped 8; count of bases not matched to a gene: 6. In germline, CDR1 is SGHRS, CDR2 YFSETQ. The CDR3 spans 13 residues. CDR3 region: CASSFGQGAQQYF. CDR3 nucleotide sequence: TGCGCCAGCAGCTTTGGGCAGGGGGCGCAGCAGTACTTC.

The rearrangement links TRBV5-4 to TRBJ2-5; 8 nucleotides match TRBD1. CDR3 size: 15 residues. With 4 bases clipped from V and 5 bases from J, the junction kept 10 bases outside the gene matches. CDR1 is SGHNT, CDR2 YYREEE, per germline (reference sequence). In nucleotides, the CDR3 is TGTGCCAGCAGCACTTCCGGACAGGGAACCGAGACCCAGTACTTC. It encodes CASSTSGQGTETQYF.

V gene TRBV2 combines with J gene TRBJ1-2; 8 bases match TRBD1. The CDR3 covers 13 residues. J lost 8 bases, V lost 3 bases, and 5 bases had no gene match. Per germline, CDR1 SNHLY and CDR2 FYNNEI. The CDR3 loop reads CASSDRGRGGYTF. The CDR3, as DNA: TGTGCCAGCAGTGACAGGGGGCGAGGAGGCTACACCTTC.

This clone has only a few counts. J is TRBJ2-7 and V is TRBV28; 13 bases align to TRBD2. Germline assignment: CDR1 MDHEN and CDR2 SYDVKM. V lost 2 bases to trimming and J lost 2 bases; unmatched junction nucleotides: 9. This CDR3 is 18 amino acids long. The CDR3 loop is CASSLTLGLAGVTYEQYF. In DNA form, the CDR3 reads TGTGCCAGCAGTTTAACCCTAGGACTAGCGGGAGTCACCTACGAGCAGTACTTC.

There are a few counts of this clone. DNA for the CDR3: TGTGCCAGCAGCTCGTCGGGTATTTTATCTGAAGCTTTCTTT. The encoded protein is CASSSSGILSEAFF. This chain uses TRBV5-6 with TRBJ1-1, with unresolved D. The length of the CDR3 is 14 residues. Trimming took off 3 bases at V and 6 bases at J, with 15 bases between the two ends. Germline V gene data show CDR1 as SGHDT and CDR2 as YYEEEE.

The genes are TRBV4-2 and TRBJ1-2, with 7 bases fitting TRBD1. This CDR3 comprises 15 residues. CDR1 is LGHNA, CDR2 YNFKEQ, per germline. The V gene end was trimmed by 2 bases and the J gene end by 7 bases; junction bases not matched to a gene: 10. The DNA of the CDR3 is TGTGCCAGCAGCCAACCCGGGCAGGGGGTAGTTGGCTACACCTTC. Translated, it gives CASSQPGQGVVGYTF.

This chain joins TRBV29-1 and TRBJ2-1; TRBD1 matches at 11 bases. With V trimmed by 4 bases and J by 12 bases, 2 bases remained unmatched. There are 11 residues in the CDR3. Germline V gene data show CDR1 as SQVTM and CDR2 as ANQGSEA. CDR3 DNA sequence: TGCAGCGTTGGGACAGGGGGCCTGCAGTTCTTC. Translated, it gives CSVGTGGLQFF.

The chain uses TRBV4-3 and TRBJ2-3; TRBD2 matches at 9 bases. The CDR3 contains 17 residues. The trim removed 0 bases at V and 3 bases at J, leaving 7 bases unmatched. The germline V gene encodes CDR1 LGHNA and CDR2 YSLEER. The CDR3, as DNA: TGCGCCAGCAGCCAAGATTTAGGCGGGGGGGCAACAGATACGCAGTATTTT. Encoded protein: CASSQDLGGGATDTQYF.

The chain employs TRBV12-3 or TRBV12-4 and TRBJ2-5; D might be TRBD2 (6 bases). V shed 8 bases and J shed 4 bases, with 14 bases lying between them. This CDR3 spans 13 amino acids. CDR3 sequence: CASAGGLGETQYF. The CDR3 DNA is TGTGCCAGCGCCGGGGGTCTGGGAGAGACCCAGTACTTC.

V gene TRBV7-2 combines with J gene TRBJ2-7; the match to TRBD2 covers 10 bases. The trim removed 0 bases at V and 0 bases at J, leaving 8 bases unmatched. Germline loops: CDR1 SGHTA, CDR2 FQGNSA. The CDR3 covers 18 residues. The DNA for the CDR3 is TGTGCCAGCAGCTTAGCTTCTAGCGGGGGTCTTCTCTCCTACGAGCAGTACTTC. Encoded protein: CASSLASSGGLLSYEQYF.

J is TRBJ2-1 and V is TRBV9; the D gene is possibly TRBD2 (5 bases). CDR1 and CDR2 (germline): SGDLS, YYNGEE. V was clipped by 1 base and J by 10 bases, with 12 bases between them. This CDR3 is 13 amino acids long. CDR3 amino acids: CASSVTVRGEQFF. The CDR3 region has the DNA TGTGCCAGCAGCGTAACGGTTCGGGGAGAGCAGTTCTTC.

The chain uses TRBV25-1 and TRBJ2-7; 8 bases are shared with TRBD2. The trim removed 3 bases at V and 3 bases at J, leaving 10 bases unmatched. CDR3 length: 16 amino acids. Looked up from germline, CDR1 is MGHDK and CDR2 is SYGVNS. CDR3 sequence reads: CASSDGAGTRFYEQYF. CDR3 sequence (DNA): TGTGCCAGCAGTGATGGGGCCGGGACTAGATTCTACGAGCAGTACTTC.

This chain links TRBV19 with TRBJ2-1, with D maybe TRBD1 (5 bases). Per the germline V gene, CDR1 is LNHDA and CDR2 is SQIVND (reference sequence). The CDR3 is 16 residues long. The V end was cut by 6 bases, the J end by 3 bases, with 18 bases between. For the CDR3, the DNA is TGTGCCAGTAGGGGGCCCCTCACGCTAAACTACAATGAGCAGTTCTTC. This encodes CASRGPLTLNYNEQFF. The variable domain in full, completed from reference TRBV19 and TRBJ2-1, reads DGGITQSPKYLFRKEGQNVTLSCEQNLNHDAMYWYRQDPGQGLRLIYYSQIVNDFQKGDIAEGYSVSREKKESFPLTVTSAQKNPTAFYLCASRGPLTLNYNEQFFGPGTRLTVL.